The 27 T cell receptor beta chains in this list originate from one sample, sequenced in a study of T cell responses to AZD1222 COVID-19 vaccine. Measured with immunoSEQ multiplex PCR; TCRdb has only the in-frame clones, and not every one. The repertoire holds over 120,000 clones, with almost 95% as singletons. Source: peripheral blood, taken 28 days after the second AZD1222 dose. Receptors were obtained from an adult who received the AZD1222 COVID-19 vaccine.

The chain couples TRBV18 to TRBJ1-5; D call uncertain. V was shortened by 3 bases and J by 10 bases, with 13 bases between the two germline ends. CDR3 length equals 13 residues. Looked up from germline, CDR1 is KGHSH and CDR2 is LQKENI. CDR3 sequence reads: CASSPGRGDPQHF. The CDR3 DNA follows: TGTGCCAGCTCACCGGGCCGGGGAGATCCCCAGCATTTT.

CDR3 protein: CASSLPGANVLTF. The CDR3 DNA sequence: TGTGCCAGCAGCTTGCCGGGGGCCAACGTCCTGACTTTC. V is TRBV5-6 and J is TRBJ2-6; unclear D gene. Trimming stripped 1 base from V and 4 bases from J, with 3 bases between. Germline values: CDR1 SGHDT, CDR2 YYEEEE. This CDR3 has 13 residues.

The CDR3 DNA reads as TGCGCCAGCAGCTTGGAGACGGAGACCCAGTACTTC. It specifies CASSLETETQYF. V and J are TRBV5-1 and TRBJ2-5; no firm D call. This CDR3 is 12 amino acids long. The V gene lost 0 bases and the J gene lost 5 bases, with 5 bases spanning the gap. CDR1 and CDR2 from the germline V gene are SGHRS and YFSETQ.

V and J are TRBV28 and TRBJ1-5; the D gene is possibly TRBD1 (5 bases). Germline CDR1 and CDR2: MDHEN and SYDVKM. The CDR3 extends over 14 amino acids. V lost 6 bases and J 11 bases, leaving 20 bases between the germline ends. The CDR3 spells CASRGPGRGMSQHF. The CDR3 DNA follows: TGTGCCAGCAGGGGACCGGGACGGGGTATGTCCCAGCATTTT.

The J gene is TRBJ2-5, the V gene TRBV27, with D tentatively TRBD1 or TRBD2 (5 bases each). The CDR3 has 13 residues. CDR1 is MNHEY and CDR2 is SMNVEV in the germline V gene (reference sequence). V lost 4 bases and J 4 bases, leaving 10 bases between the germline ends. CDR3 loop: CASSWDQGETQYF. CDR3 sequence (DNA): TGTGCCAGCAGTTGGGACCAGGGAGAGACCCAGTACTTC.

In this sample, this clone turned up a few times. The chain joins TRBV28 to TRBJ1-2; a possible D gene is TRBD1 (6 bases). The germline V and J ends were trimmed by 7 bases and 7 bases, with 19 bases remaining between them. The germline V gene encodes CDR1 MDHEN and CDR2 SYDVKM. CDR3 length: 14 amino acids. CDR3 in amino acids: CASIPYRDRGGYTF. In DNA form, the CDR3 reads TGTGCCAGCATCCCTTACAGGGATAGAGGTGGCTACACCTTC.

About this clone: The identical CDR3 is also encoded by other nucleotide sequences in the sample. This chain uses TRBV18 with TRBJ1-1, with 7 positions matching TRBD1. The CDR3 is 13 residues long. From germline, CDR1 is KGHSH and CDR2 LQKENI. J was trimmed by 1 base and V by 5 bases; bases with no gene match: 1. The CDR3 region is CASSRDRNTEAFF. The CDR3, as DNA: TGTGCCAGCTCAAGGGACAGGAACACTGAAGCTTTCTTT.

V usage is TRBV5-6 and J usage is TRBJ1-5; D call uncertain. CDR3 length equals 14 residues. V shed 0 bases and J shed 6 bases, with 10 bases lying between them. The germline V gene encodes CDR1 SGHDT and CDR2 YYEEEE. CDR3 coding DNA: TGTGCCAGCAGCTTGGGGCCGCGGGGTCAGCCCCAGCATTTT. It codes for CASSLGPRGQPQHF.

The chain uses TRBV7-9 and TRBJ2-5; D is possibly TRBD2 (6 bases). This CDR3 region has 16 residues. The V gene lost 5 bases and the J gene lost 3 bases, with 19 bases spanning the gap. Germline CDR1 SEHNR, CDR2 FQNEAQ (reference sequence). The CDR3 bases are TGTGCCAGCAGCCCCCCACTGGCGGGGCCTGAAGAGACCCAGTACTTC. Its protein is CASSPPLAGPEETQYF.

The CDR3 coding sequence is TGCAGCGTGAAAGAGGACGGCTACACCTTC. Protein: CSVKEDGYTF. This chain joins TRBV29-1 and TRBJ1-2; D uncertain. This CDR3 has 10 amino acids. The V end was cut by 6 bases, the J end by 8 bases, with 10 bases between. Germline V gives CDR1 SQVTM, CDR2 ANQGSEA.

The CDR3 DNA is TGTGCCAGCACCTTGGGACGGATCTCTGGAAACACCATATATTTT. Translated: CASTLGRISGNTIYF. This rearrangement joins TRBV28 to TRBJ1-3; TRBD1 might be the D (5 bases). This CDR3 contains 15 residues. Germline values: CDR1 MDHEN, CDR2 SYDVKM. V lost 7 bases, J lost 0 bases, and 13 bases lay in between. Based on the CDR3 plus reference TRBV28 and TRBJ1-3, the full variable domain is DVKVTQSSRYLVKRTGEKVFLECVQDMDHENMFWYRQDPGLGLRLIYFSYDVKMKEKGDIPEGYSVSREKKERFSLILESASTNQTSMYLCASTLGRISGNTIYFGEGSWLTVV.

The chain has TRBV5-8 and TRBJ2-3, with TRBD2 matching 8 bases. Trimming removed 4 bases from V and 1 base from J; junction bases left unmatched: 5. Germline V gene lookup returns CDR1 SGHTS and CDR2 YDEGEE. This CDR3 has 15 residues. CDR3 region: CASSPSAGGTDTQYF. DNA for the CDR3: TGTGCCAGCAGCCCCTCAGCGGGAGGCACAGATACGCAGTATTTT. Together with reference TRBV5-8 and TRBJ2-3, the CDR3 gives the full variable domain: EAGVTQSPTHLIKTRGQQATLRCSPISGHTSVYWYQQALGLGLQFLLWYDEGEERNRGNFPPRFSGRQFPNYSSELNVNALELEDSALYLCASSPSAGGTDTQYFGPGTRLTVL.

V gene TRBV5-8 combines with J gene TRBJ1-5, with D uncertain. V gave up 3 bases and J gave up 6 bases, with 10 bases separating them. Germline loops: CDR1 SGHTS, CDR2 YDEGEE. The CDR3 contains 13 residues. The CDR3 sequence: CASSWPVGQPQHF. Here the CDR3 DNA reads TGTGCCAGCAGCTGGCCAGTCGGTCAGCCCCAGCATTTT.

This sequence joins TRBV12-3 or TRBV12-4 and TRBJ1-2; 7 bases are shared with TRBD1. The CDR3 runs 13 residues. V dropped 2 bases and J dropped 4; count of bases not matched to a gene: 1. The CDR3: CASSLTGAYGYTF. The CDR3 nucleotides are TGTGCCAGCAGTTTAACAGGGGCCTATGGCTACACCTTC.

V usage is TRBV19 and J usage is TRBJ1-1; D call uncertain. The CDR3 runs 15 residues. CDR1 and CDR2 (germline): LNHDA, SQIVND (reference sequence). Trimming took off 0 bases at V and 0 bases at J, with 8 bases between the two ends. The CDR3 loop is CASSIEAALNTEAFF. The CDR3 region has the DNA TGTGCCAGTAGTATAGAGGCAGCACTGAACACTGAAGCTTTCTTT.

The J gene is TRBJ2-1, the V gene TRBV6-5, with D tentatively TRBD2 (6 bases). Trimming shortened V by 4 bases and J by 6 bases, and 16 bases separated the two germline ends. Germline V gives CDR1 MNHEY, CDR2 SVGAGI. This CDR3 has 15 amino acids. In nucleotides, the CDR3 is TGTGCCAGCAGTTCGGACACGGGGGTCGGCAATGAGCAGTTCTTC. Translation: CASSSDTGVGNEQFF.

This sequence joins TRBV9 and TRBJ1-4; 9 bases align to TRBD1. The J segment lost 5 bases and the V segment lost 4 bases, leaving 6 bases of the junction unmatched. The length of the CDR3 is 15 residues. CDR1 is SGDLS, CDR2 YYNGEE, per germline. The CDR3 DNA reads TGTGCCAGCAGCTCCCCCGGGACAGGGAATGAAAAACTGTTTTTT. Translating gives CASSSPGTGNEKLFF.

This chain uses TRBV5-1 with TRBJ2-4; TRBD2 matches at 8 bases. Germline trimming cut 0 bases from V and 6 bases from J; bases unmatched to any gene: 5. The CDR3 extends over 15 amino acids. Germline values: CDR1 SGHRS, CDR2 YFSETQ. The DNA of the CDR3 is TGCGCCAGCAGCTTGGCTGCGGGAGGCGGAAACATTCAGTACTTC. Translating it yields CASSLAAGGGNIQYF.

CDR3 protein: CATSESWFRGKTYEQYF. Written as DNA, the CDR3 is TGTGCCACCAGTGAAAGTTGGTTCAGGGGAAAGACCTACGAGCAGTACTTC. This chain uses TRBV15 with TRBJ2-7; the D gene is possibly TRBD1 (6 bases). Deletions cut 6 bases from V and 2 bases from J, with 23 bases between. Looked up from germline, CDR1 is LNHNV and CDR2 is YYDKDF (reference sequence). The CDR3 spans 17 residues.

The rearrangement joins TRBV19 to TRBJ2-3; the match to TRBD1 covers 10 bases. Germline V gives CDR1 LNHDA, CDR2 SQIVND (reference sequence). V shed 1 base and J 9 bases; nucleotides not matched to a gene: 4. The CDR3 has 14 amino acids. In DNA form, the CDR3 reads TGTGCCAGTAGTATAGGACAGGGGGCAAACACGCAGTATTTT. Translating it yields CASSIGQGANTQYF.

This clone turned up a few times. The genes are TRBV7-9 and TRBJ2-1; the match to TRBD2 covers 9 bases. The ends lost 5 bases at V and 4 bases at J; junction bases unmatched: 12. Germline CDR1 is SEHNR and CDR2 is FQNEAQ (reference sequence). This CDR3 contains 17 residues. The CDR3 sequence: CASSPPLAGGLYNEQFF. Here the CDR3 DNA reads TGTGCCAGCAGCCCCCCCTTGGCGGGAGGGTTATACAATGAGCAGTTCTTC. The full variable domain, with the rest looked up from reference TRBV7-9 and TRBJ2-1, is DTGVSQNPRHKITKRGQNVTFRCDPISEHNRLYWYRQTLGQGPEFLTYFQNEAQLEKSRLLSDRFSAERPKGSFSTLEIQRTEQGDSAMYLCASSPPLAGGLYNEQFFGPGTRLTVL.

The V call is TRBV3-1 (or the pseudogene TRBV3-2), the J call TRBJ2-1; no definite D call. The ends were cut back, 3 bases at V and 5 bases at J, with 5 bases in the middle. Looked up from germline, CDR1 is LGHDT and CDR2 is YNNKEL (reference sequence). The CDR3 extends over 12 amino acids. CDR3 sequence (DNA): TGTGCCAGCAGCCACCGGAACAATGAGCAGTTCTTC. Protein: CASSHRNNEQFF.

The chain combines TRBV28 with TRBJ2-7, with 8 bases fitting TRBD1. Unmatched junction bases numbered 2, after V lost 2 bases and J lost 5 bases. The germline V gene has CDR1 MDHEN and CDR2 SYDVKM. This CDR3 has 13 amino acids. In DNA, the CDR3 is TGTGCCAGCAGTTTAGCAGGGGGCGACGAGCAGTACTTC. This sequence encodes CASSLAGGDEQYF.

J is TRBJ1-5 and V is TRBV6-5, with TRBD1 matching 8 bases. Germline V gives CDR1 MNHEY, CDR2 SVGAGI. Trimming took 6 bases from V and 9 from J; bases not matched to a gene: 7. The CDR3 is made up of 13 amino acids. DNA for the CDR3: TGTGCCAGCAGGAGACAGGGGAACCTGCCCCAGCATTTT. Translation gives CASRRQGNLPQHF.

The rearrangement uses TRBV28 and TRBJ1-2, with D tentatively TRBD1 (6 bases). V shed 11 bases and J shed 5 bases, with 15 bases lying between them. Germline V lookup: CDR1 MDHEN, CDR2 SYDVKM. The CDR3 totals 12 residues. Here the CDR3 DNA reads TGTGCCCTCAGGGGAGGGAATTATGGCTACACCTTC. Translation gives CALRGGNYGYTF.

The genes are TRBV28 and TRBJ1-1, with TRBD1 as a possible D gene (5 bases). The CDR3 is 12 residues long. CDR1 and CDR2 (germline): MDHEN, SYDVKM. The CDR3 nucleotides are TGTCTAGCCAAGGGAGGGGTAACTGAAGCTTTCTTT. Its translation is CLAKGGVTEAFF. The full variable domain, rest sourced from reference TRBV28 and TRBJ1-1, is DVKVTQSSRYLVKRTGEKVFLECVQDMDHENMFWYRQDPGLGLRLIYFSYDVKMKEKGDIPEGYSVSREKKERFSLILESASTNQTSMYLCLAKGGVTEAFFGQGTRLTVV.

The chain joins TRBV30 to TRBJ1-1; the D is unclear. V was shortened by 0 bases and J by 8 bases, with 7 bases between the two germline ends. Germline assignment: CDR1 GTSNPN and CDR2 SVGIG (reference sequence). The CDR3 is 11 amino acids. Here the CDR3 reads CAWSVDREAFF. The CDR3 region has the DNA TGTGCCTGGAGTGTAGATAGGGAAGCTTTCTTT.